The entry below describes one T cell receptor beta chain. This record belongs to a study of blood T cell repertoires in COVID-19. Authors' methods: Nucleated cell counts were estimated from reference gene primer amplification. Repertoires were generated with immunoSEQ multiplex PCR, while TCRdb's copy carries only in-frame clones and drops some. V and J calls and clone size follow that table, whereas D and trimming were derived from the DNA. In the table there are some 260,000 clones, roughly 80% of which are singletons. Living in 20 to 30 US areas, the participants were between 18 and 89 years of age. The CDR3 has 13 amino acids. Germline loops: CDR1 SGHAT, CDR2 FQNNGV. Unmatched junction bases numbered 5, after V lost 3 bases and J lost 8 bases.

The V and J genes are TRBV11-2 and TRBJ1-2, with 8 nucleotides matching TRBD1. This clonotype originated in a man aged 25-45 years with acute COVID-19. Material for sequencing was PBMCs or T cells enriched from blood (not recorded which). DNA of the CDR3: TGTGCCAGCAGCTTCTCGACAGGGGACGGCTACACCTTC. It translates to CASSFSTGDGYTF.